In its sample, the clone carrying this T cell receptor (beta chain) was seen many times. The antigen is unknown. Germline V gene sequence: CDR1 DFQATT, CDR2 SNEGSKA (reference sequence). The V end was cut by 2 bases, the J end by 2 bases, with 7 bases between. CDR3 size: 12 residues. With two-round multiplex PCR, TCR beta CDR3 sequences were amplified from genomic DNA. Gene-specific TRBV and TRBJ primers were used in PCR round one. In the second PCR round, amplification relied on universal primers. TCRdb recomputed calls from the multiplex PCR reads with MiXCR, one row per CDR3 protein. Among over 12,000 distinct CDR3 sequences listed, approximately 30% were seen once. The source of the sample is a study of prognosis after radiotherapy for stage I lung cancer. Study overall: The biologically effective dose of the SBRT radiotherapy was at least 100 Gy, given over 3 to 5 fractions.

Study-level results: Unique TCR clone counts were lower following stereotactic body radiation therapy (median around 10,000 versus 6,900). Between patients with and without metastases, TRBV and TRBJ gene usage reportedly differed.

This sequence joins TRBV20-1 and TRBJ2-7; D call uncertain. Sequencing was performed on PBMCs, taken before or after stereotactic body radiation therapy (not recorded which). This receptor was taken from a donor aged 50 or older with non-small cell lung cancer. CDR3 protein: CSARRLAYEQYF. In DNA, the CDR3 is TGCAGTGCTAGACGCCTTGCCTACGAGCAGTACTTC.